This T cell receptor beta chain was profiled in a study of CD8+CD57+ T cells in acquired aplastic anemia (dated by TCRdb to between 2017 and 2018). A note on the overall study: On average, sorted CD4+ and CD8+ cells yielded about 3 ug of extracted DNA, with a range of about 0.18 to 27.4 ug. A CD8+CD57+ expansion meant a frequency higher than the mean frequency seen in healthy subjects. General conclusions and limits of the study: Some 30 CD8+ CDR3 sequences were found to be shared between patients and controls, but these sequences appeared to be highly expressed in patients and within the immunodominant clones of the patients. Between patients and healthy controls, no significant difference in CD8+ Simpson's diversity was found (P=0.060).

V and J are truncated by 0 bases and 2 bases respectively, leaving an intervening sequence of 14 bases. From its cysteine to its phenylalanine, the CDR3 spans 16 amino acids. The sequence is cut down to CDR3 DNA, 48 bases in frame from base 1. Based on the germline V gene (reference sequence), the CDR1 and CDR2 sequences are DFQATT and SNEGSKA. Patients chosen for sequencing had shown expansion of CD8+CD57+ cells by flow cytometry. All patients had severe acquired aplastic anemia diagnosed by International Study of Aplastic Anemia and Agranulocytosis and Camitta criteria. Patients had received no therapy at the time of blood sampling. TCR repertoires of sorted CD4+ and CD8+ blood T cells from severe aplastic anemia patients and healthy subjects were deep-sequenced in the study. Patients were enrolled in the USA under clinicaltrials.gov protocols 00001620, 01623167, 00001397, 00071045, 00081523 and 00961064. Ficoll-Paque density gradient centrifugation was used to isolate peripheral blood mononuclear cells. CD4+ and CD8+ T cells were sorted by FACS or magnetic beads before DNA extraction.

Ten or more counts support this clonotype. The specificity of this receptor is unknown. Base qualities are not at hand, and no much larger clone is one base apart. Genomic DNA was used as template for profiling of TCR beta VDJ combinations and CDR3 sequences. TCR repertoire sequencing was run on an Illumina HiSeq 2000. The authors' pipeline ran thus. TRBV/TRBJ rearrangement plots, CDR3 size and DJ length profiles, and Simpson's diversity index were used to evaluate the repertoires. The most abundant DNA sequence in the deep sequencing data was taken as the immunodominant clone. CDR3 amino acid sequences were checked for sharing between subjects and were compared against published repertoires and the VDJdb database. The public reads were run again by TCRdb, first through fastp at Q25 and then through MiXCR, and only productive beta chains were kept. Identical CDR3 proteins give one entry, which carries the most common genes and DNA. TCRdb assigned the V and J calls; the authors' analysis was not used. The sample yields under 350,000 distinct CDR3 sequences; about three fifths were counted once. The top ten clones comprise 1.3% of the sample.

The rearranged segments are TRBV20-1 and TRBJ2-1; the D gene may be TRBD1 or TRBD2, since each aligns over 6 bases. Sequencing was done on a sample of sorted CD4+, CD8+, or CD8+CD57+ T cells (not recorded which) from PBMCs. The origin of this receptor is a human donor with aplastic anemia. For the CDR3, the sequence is CSARDRRGATYNEQFF. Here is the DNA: TGCAGTGCTAGAGATCGAAGGGGGGCCACCTACAATGAGCAGTTCTTC.